This TCR beta chain was retrieved from a study of a mutant IDH1 vaccine in newly diagnosed glioma. Study as a whole: The start of vaccination came 4-6 weeks after radiotherapy alone, or with temozolomide cycles. Previous care, which was radiotherapy, temozolomide, or both, most often involved both. Of treated patients, around 60% were men and about 38% women, averaging roughly 42 years. Study-wide findings and caveats: Evidence of vaccine-induced immune responses was documented in 85% to 95% of patients.

Time point denoted: week 35, safety follow-up. A single vaccine dose contained 300 ug of mutant IDH1 20-mer peptide, and topical imiquimod was used with it. Sequenced by immunoSEQ multiplex PCR; TCRdb stores in-frame clones only, minus some. The data hold over 30,000 clones, with 60% to 85% observed a single time. As concerns this clone: As yet, its antigen is unknown.

Per the germline V gene, CDR1 is SGHRS and CDR2 is YFSETQ. The CDR3 length is 13 residues. V lost 1 base and J 0 bases, leaving 4 bases between the germline ends. The chain combines TRBV5-1 with TRBJ1-1; D unresolved. The input for sequencing was PBMCs, taken from a glioma patient whose treatment included an IDH1 peptide vaccine. This receptor was identified in a woman aged 25 to 39 with glioma. Some clones in this sample may be carry-over from other donors' samples. CDR3 amino acids: CASSLTVNTEAFF. DNA for the CDR3: TGCGCCAGCAGCTTGACAGTGAACACTGAAGCTTTCTTT.